A single T cell receptor (beta chain) is shown here with its context. At one end the junction does not follow the germline gene, possibly because of a read error. This sample was taken from a study of blood T cell repertoires in COVID-19. Study-level information: COVID-19 samples from acute and convalescent phases originated in the United States, Italy and Spain.

This CDR3 has 14 residues. Germline values: CDR1 MNHEY, CDR2 SMNVEV (reference sequence). Authors' processing steps: Estimates of nucleated cell counts were drawn from the amplification of reference gene primers. Profiled with immunoSEQ multiplex PCR; TCRdb holds only in-frame clones, not every one. V, J and clone size reflect that table, while D and trimming were determined from the DNA. The repertoire has under 200,000 clones, roughly 83% of them found once; the top ten carry approximately 1.5%. This sequence was found in a human donor in a cohort sampled during active COVID-19. The specimen was peripheral blood. This sequence joins TRBV27 and TRBJ1-4; no definite D call. The CDR3 sequence is CASSLSNTNEKLFF. The CDR3, as DNA: TGTGCCAGCAGTCTATCTAATACTAATGAAAAACTGTTTTTT.